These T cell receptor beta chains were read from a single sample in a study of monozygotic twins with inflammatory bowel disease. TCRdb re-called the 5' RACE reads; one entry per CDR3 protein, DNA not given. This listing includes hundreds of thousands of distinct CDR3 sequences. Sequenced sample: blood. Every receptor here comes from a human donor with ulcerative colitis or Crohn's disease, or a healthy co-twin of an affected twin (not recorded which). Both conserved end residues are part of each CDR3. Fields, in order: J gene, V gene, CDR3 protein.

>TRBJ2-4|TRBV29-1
CSVETLENIQYF
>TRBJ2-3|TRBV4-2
CASSQAGGADTQYF
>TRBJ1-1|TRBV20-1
CSAQTGTATEAFF
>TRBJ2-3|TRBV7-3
CASSLLGARGPDTQYF
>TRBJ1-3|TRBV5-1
CASSRWAQGTSGNTIYF
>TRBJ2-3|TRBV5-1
CASSLTSGTDTQYF
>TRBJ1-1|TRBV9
CASSTTAFTEAFF
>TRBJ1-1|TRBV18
CASSPMIGTEAFF
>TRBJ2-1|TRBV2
CASRNSPGAGGTNEQFF
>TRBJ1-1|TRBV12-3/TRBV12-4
CASSPGSAEAFF
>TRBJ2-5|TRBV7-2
CASSLEYQGPETQYF
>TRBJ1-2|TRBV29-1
CSVAGTDHYGYTF
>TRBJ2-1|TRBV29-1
CSVEAAAPRNEQFF
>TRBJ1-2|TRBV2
CASSVKRQGDGYTF
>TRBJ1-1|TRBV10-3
CAISEGGTEAFF
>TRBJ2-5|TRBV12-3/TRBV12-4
CASSLQGRQETQYF
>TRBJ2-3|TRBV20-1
CSATSGTTDTTDTQYF
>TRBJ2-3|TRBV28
CASSPGTGDPADTQYF
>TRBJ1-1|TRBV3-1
CASSQANRGYTEAFF
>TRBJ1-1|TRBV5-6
CASSRTGRTEAFF
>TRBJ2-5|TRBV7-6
CASSLRTSGGKETQYF
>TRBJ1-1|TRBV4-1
CASSQRTTGGITEAFF
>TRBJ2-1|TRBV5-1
CASSFGTSEEQFF
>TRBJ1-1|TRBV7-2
CASSSSFSGTLEAFF
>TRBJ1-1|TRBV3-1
CASSQVRGSEAFF
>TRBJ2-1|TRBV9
CASTGGSSYNEQFF